The entry below gives a single TCR beta chain sequence along with its context. What it binds is unknown. V was pared by 6 bases and J by 1 base, with 3 bases between. CDR3 length: 12 residues. In germline, CDR1 is SEHNR, CDR2 FQNEAQ (reference sequence). As originally analysed: For the immunoSEQ data, sequences were junction-only without quality scores, so filtering differed. This table comes from immunoSEQ multiplex PCR, and its TCRdb copy is limited to in-frame clones, with some not included. That table is the source of V, J and clone size, and D and trimming were worked out from the DNA. The sample records 2 million to 3 million clones, under 95% being singletons. This record comes from a study of shared clonotypes between healthy human individuals. Study results and caveats: What rarefaction showed was incomplete sorted-subset sequencing despite large depth. Estimated clonotype richness was generally higher in naive than memory subsets. Unshared clonotypes carried lower generation probabilities than those common to all four donors.

The rearrangement links TRBV7-9 to TRBJ2-2; D gene uncertain. Sequenced sample: naive CD4+ T cells from PBMCs. Regarding subset: CD45RA+ positively selected. The clonotype was recovered from a man in his late teens or twenties in good health. Some clones in this sample may be carry-over from other donors' samples. In DNA form, the CDR3 reads TGTGCCAGCAGTCGGAACACCGGGGAGCTGTTTTTT. It specifies CASSRNTGELFF.